These 28 T cell receptor beta chains originate from one sample sequenced in a study of cytomegalovirus exposure and HLA in healthy donors. The PCR contained 60 Vbeta and 13 Jbeta primers. Produced via immunoSEQ multiplex PCR; TCRdb's table is partial and in-frame only. The sample shows 85,000 to 130,000 clones, roughly 76% of them seen only once. The source material was PBMCs. The origin of the receptors is a woman between 50 and 59 years old in good health and CMV-seropositive.

This chain uses TRBV6-1 with TRBJ1-1, with 8 nucleotides matching TRBD1. J was trimmed by 2 bases and V by 1 base; bases with no gene match: 6. CDR3 length equals 16 residues. From germline, CDR1 is MNHNS and CDR2 SASEGT. The CDR3 spells CASSEDRGRLNTEAFF. The CDR3 bases are TGTGCCAGCAGTGAAGACAGGGGGAGGCTTAACACTGAAGCTTTCTTT.

The chain uses TRBV5-6 and TRBJ1-2; D gene ambiguous. This CDR3 spans 13 amino acids. CDR1 and CDR2 from the germline V gene are SGHDT and YYEEEE. Trimming left V 0 bases short and J 8 bases short, with 11 bases between. The DNA for the CDR3 is TGTGCCAGCAGCTTGGGACCCCCGGGGGGCTACACCTTC. Translated, it gives CASSLGPPGGYTF. The full variable domain, with the rest looked up from reference TRBV5-6 and TRBJ1-2, is DAGVTQSPTHLIKTRGQQVTLRCSPKSGHDTVSWYQQALGQGPQFIFQYYEEEERQRGNFPDRFSGHQFPNYSSELNVNALLLGDSALYLCASSLGPPGGYTFGSGTRLTVV.

This clone was observed a few times. The chain combines TRBV29-1 with TRBJ1-1, with D perhaps TRBD1 (5 bases). Looked up from germline, CDR1 is SQVTM and CDR2 is ANQGSEA. This CDR3 spans 12 amino acids. With 5 bases removed from V and 0 bases from J, the gap between germline ends came to 7 bases. Here the CDR3 reads CSVTDMNTEAFF. The CDR3 region has the DNA TGCAGCGTTACGGACATGAACACTGAAGCTTTCTTT.

In regard to this clone: An end of the junction differs from the germline gene, which may be a read error. V usage is TRBV7-7 and J usage is TRBJ1-1; D uncertain. Germline CDR1 reads SSHAT; CDR2 reads FNYEAQ (reference sequence). The CDR3 is 13 residues long. CDR3 in amino acids: CASSLSRNTEAFF. The CDR3 region has the DNA TGTGCTAGCAGCTTATCTAGGAACACTGAAGCTTTCTTT. The whole variable domain, filled in from reference TRBV7-7 and TRBJ1-1, reads GAGVSQSPRYKVTKRGQDVTLRCDPISSHATLYWYQQALGQGPEFLTYFNYEAQPDKSGLPSDRFSAERPEGSISTLTIQRTEQRDSAMYRCASSLSRNTEAFFGQGTRLTVV.

The chain employs TRBV27 and TRBJ2-1; TRBD1 matches at 8 bases. Per the germline V gene, CDR1 is MNHEY and CDR2 is SMNVEV (reference sequence). After removal of 1 base from V and 7 bases from J, the junction contained 3 bases not matched to a gene. This CDR3 region has 14 residues. The CDR3 sequence is CASSLWTGMNEQFF. The CDR3 DNA follows: TGTGCCAGCAGTTTATGGACAGGGATGAATGAGCAGTTCTTC.

The chain couples TRBV4-1 to TRBJ2-3, with 8 bases identical to TRBD1. The V segment lost 5 bases and the J segment 4 bases; nucleotides outside the gene matches: 17. From germline, CDR1 is MGHRA and CDR2 YSYEKL. This CDR3 contains 18 residues. DNA for the CDR3: TGCGCCAGCAGCATCCAGACAGGGGCCATACCCGGGTCAGATACGCAGTATTTT. Translated, it gives CASSIQTGAIPGSDTQYF.

In this sample, this clone turned up many times. The J gene is TRBJ1-2, the V gene TRBV5-4; 7 bases match TRBD1. Trimming cost V 4 bases and J 8 bases; bases outside gene matches: 14. The germline CDR1 and CDR2 sequences are SGHNT and YYREEE (reference sequence). The CDR3 spans 15 residues. The CDR3 is CASSSRTGVGTGYTF. The CDR3 bases are TGTGCCAGCAGCAGCAGAACAGGGGTCGGGACCGGCTACACCTTC.

The rearrangement links TRBV7-2 to TRBJ1-1; TRBD1 matches at 10 bases. J lost 11 bases, V lost 7 bases, and 10 bases had no gene match. CDR3 length: 13 amino acids. The germline V gene encodes CDR1 SGHTA and CDR2 FQGNSA. Here the CDR3 DNA reads TGTGCCAGCACCTCGGACAGGGGGGGATTCGCTTTCTTT. Amino acids: CASTSDRGGFAFF.

The chain recombines TRBV28 with TRBJ2-5, with 7 bases fitting TRBD2. Trimming removed 2 bases from V and 7 bases from J; junction bases left unmatched: 7. The germline V gene has CDR1 MDHEN and CDR2 SYDVKM. There are 14 residues in the CDR3. The chain's CDR3 is CASSLLAALGTQYF. The CDR3 DNA reads as TGTGCCAGCAGTTTACTAGCGGCTCTAGGGACCCAGTACTTC.

This chain connects TRBV30 to TRBJ1-6, with 9 bases lining up with TRBD1. J was trimmed by 0 bases and V by 1 base; bases with no gene match: 10. This CDR3 contains 19 residues. Germline-derived CDR1 and CDR2 are GTSNPN and SVGIG (reference sequence). In nucleotides, the CDR3 is TGTGCCTGGAGTGCCCGACGACAGGGGGGGAGCTCCTATAATTCACCCCTCCACTTT. Translation: CAWSARRQGGSSYNSPLHF.

The chain is built from TRBV7-9 and TRBJ1-1; D possibly corresponds to TRBD1 (6 bases). Germline CDR1 SEHNR, CDR2 FQNEAQ (reference sequence). V lost 6 bases and J lost 4, with 15 bases in between. CDR3 length: 14 amino acids. The CDR3 coding sequence is TGTGCCAGCAGTCTAGGGGGGGCGGGCACTGAAGCTTTCTTT. Translating it yields CASSLGGAGTEAFF.

This clone was picked up a small number of times. This chain joins TRBV5-1 and TRBJ2-7, with a weak D call TRBD1 (6 bases). The CDR3 runs to 14 residues. Germline V gene sequence: CDR1 SGHRS, CDR2 YFSETQ. Trimming left V 0 bases short and J 3 bases short, with 10 bases between. The CDR3 DNA reads as TGCGCCAGCAGCTTGGGGGGGCAGGGCTACGAGCAGTACTTC. Its translation: CASSLGGQGYEQYF. Drawing the rest from reference TRBV5-1 and TRBJ2-7, the complete variable domain is KAGVTQTPRYLIKTRGQQVTLSCSPISGHRSVSWYQQTPGQGLQFLFEYFSETQRNKGNFPGRFSGRQFSNSRSEMNVSTLELGDSALYLCASSLGGQGYEQYFGPGTRLTVT.

This chain uses TRBV30 with TRBJ2-5, with 8 bases fitting TRBD1. The J call may be wrong; the DNA end is better matched by TRBJ2-7. Germline-derived CDR1 and CDR2 are GTSNPN and SVGIG (reference sequence). The CDR3 is 13 residues long. CDR3 DNA sequence: TGTGCCTGGAGTGCGGACAGGGCCTACGAGCAGTACTTC. Its translation is CAWSADRAYEQYF.

The V gene is TRBV7-2, the J gene TRBJ1-1, with 8 bases fitting TRBD1. Germline CDR1 is SGHTA and CDR2 is FQGNSA. The CDR3 totals 15 residues. V gave up 4 bases and J gave up 1 base; unmatched junction bases: 5. The CDR3 is CASSSLGTGNTEAFF. CDR3 DNA: TGTGCCAGCAGCTCCCTTGGGACAGGGAACACTGAAGCTTTCTTT.

In its sample, this clone was seen a few times. V gene TRBV6-6 combines with J gene TRBJ2-3, with 9 bases identical to TRBD2. V dropped 6 bases and J dropped 1; count of bases not matched to a gene: 5. From germline, CDR1 is MNHNY and CDR2 SVGAGI (reference sequence). The CDR3 length is 15 residues. CDR3 bases: TGTGCCAGCAGGCCTAGCGGGGTCCGCACAGATACGCAGTATTTT. It codes for CASRPSGVRTDTQYF.

The chain has TRBV29-1 and TRBJ2-7; 11 bases are a match to TRBD1. There are 14 residues in the CDR3. Germline CDR1 reads SQVTM; CDR2 reads ANQGSEA. Trimming at V came to 6 bases and at J to 1 base, leaving 5 bases not matched to a gene. The CDR3 nucleotides are TGCAGCGTAAGGACAGGGGGCAGGTCCTACGAGCAGTACTTC. This gives the protein CSVRTGGRSYEQYF.

This chain uses TRBV28 with TRBJ1-1; no clear D. Per germline, CDR1 MDHEN and CDR2 SYDVKM. V was shortened by 2 bases and J by 8 bases, with 12 bases between the two germline ends. The CDR3 loop spans 13 amino acids. The CDR3 DNA reads TGTGCCAGCAGTTTAGGAGGTATAGGAGAAGCTTTCTTT. As protein: CASSLGGIGEAFF.

The chain joins TRBV7-9 to TRBJ1-4, with TRBD1 matching 7 bases. J was trimmed by 7 bases and V by 1 base; bases with no gene match: 3. Germline V lookup: CDR1 SEHNR, CDR2 FQNEAQ (reference sequence). This CDR3 has 14 residues. CDR3 in DNA: TGTGCCAGCAGCTTAGGGACAGGAGGTGAAAAACTGTTTTTT. Its protein product is CASSLGTGGEKLFF.

The chain recombines TRBV29-1 with TRBJ1-1, with D possibly TRBD1 on 6 matching bases. The CDR3 totals 12 residues. With 4 bases removed from V and 3 bases from J, the gap between germline ends came to 9 bases. Germline V gene sequence: CDR1 SQVTM, CDR2 ANQGSEA. The CDR3 here is CSVVQGYTEAFF. Written as DNA, the CDR3 is TGCAGCGTTGTCCAGGGGTACACTGAAGCTTTCTTT.

This clone was seen only a few times. This sequence joins TRBV6-1 and TRBJ1-1, with D possibly matching TRBD1 (5 bases). CDR1 is MNHNS, CDR2 SASEGT, per germline. CDR3 size: 13 residues. Trimming took off 0 bases at V and 7 bases at J, with 9 bases between the two ends. The CDR3 DNA is TGTGCCAGCAGTGAAGCGCGACAGAGTGAAGCTTTCTTT. Protein product: CASSEARQSEAFF.

This clone was observed once. The chain employs TRBV27 and TRBJ2-3, with a weak D call TRBD2 (6 bases). V shed 8 bases and J shed 4 bases, with 19 bases lying between them. CDR3 size: 15 residues. Germline V gene sequence: CDR1 MNHEY, CDR2 SMNVEV (reference sequence). The CDR3 nucleotides read TGTGCCAGCCTTCCCTTAGCGGCTCCCCCAGATACGCAGTATTTT. As protein: CASLPLAAPPDTQYF.

V and J are TRBV30 and TRBJ1-6; D unclear. Germline V gene data show CDR1 as GTSNPN and CDR2 as SVGIG (reference sequence). Trimming left V 2 bases short and J 10 bases short, with 24 bases between. The CDR3 spans 17 residues. DNA of the CDR3: TGTGCCTGGAGTTATCTAGCAGTAATCGGTAGCGGATCACCCCTCCACTTT. This codes for CAWSYLAVIGSGSPLHF.

The rearrangement links TRBV30 to TRBJ1-1, with D tentatively TRBD1 (5 bases). CDR3 length: 12 residues. Germline V gene data show CDR1 as GTSNPN and CDR2 as SVGIG (reference sequence). Trimming left V 8 bases short and J 4 bases short, with 14 bases between. The DNA for the CDR3 is TGTGCCGGACACCCGGTGGGCACTGAAGCTTTCTTT. This codes for CAGHPVGTEAFF.

The count of this clone is one. This chain links TRBV29-1 with TRBJ2-3; 9 bases match TRBD2. Unmatched junction bases numbered 10, after V lost 2 bases and J lost 1 base. CDR1 SQVTM and CDR2 ANQGSEA come from the germline V gene. The CDR3 extends over 17 amino acids. The CDR3 protein is CSVERVAGAVRTDTQYF. The CDR3 coding sequence is TGCAGCGTTGAAAGGGTAGCGGGGGCCGTACGCACAGATACGCAGTATTTT.

The chain has TRBV27 and TRBJ2-7; possible D gene TRBD1, 5 bases. Germline CDR1 reads MNHEY; CDR2 reads SMNVEV (reference sequence). The CDR3 consists of 13 residues. Trimming pared 3 bases from V and 2 bases from J, leaving 8 bases between. CDR3 amino acids: CASSFRDPYEQYF. CDR3 DNA sequence: TGTGCCAGCAGTTTCAGGGATCCCTACGAGCAGTACTTC.

The J gene is TRBJ2-7, the V gene TRBV27; the D gene is possibly TRBD2 (6 bases). The germline V gene encodes CDR1 MNHEY and CDR2 SMNVEV (reference sequence). CDR3 length: 15 amino acids. Between the trimmed V and J ends, which lost 0 bases and 6 bases, there was a span of 15 bases. DNA for the CDR3: TGTGCCAGCAGTTTATCGATCCAGCCCGGGGGCGAGCAGTACTTC. Translating it yields CASSLSIQPGGEQYF.

This chain connects TRBV28 to TRBJ1-5; D possibly corresponds to TRBD1 (5 bases). Trimming removed 5 bases from V and 6 bases from J, with 14 bases in between. The CDR3 is made up of 14 amino acids. In germline, CDR1 is MDHEN, CDR2 SYDVKM. The CDR3: CASSLGGIRQPQHF. Written as DNA, the CDR3 is TGTGCCAGCAGTCTCGGGGGGATACGTCAGCCCCAGCATTTT.

The chain couples TRBV4-1 to TRBJ2-5; the D is unclear. Germline V gene sequence: CDR1 MGHRA, CDR2 YSYEKL. Deletions cut 4 bases from V and 3 bases from J, with 6 bases between. The CDR3 is 12 residues long. CDR3 amino acids: CASSREEETQYF. The CDR3 coding sequence is TGCGCCAGCAGCCGCGAAGAAGAGACCCAGTACTTC.